Presented here are 26 T cell receptor beta chains from one specimen sequenced in a study of T-cell reconstitution after alpha-beta-depleted transplantation in children. Unique molecular identifiers were incorporated during preparation of the TCRbeta library. In TCRdb, the PCR reads were re-called with MiXCR into one record per CDR3 protein. This sample has fewer than 700,000 distinct CDR3 sequences, with 10% to 15% found just once. The material was PBMCs, mostly from graft donor cells, obtained 360 days after TCRalphabeta/CD19-depleted stem cell transplant. The receptors derive from a male patient younger than 18 who had a stem cell transplant for acute myeloid leukemia, so the T cells may come from the graft donor.

CDR3: CSVLDPVSGNTIYF. CDR3 DNA sequence: TGCAGCGTTCTGGACCCCGTCTCTGGAAACACCATATATTTT. This chain joins TRBV29-1 and TRBJ1-3, with D uncertain. The V end lost 5 bases, the J end lost 0 bases, and 11 bases lay between the germline ends. Germline V lookup: CDR1 SQVTM, CDR2 ANQGSEA. This CDR3 is built from 14 residues.

The chain links TRBV29-1 to TRBJ2-1; 8 bases are shared with TRBD2. The CDR3 loop spans 18 amino acids. V lost 8 bases, J lost 0 bases, and 18 bases stayed unmatched. Per the germline V gene, CDR1 is SQVTM and CDR2 is ANQGSEA. Here the CDR3 DNA reads TGCAGCTCCTGCCAGGAGGGCGGGGGGAGGTTCTCCTACAATGAGCAGTTCTTC. Translated, it gives CSSCQEGGGRFSYNEQFF.

The chain recombines TRBV5-6 with TRBJ2-3; 8 positions match TRBD1. The J segment lost 2 bases and the V segment lost 0 bases, leaving 11 bases of the junction unmatched. Germline loops: CDR1 SGHDT, CDR2 YYEEEE. This CDR3 contains 18 residues. The DNA of the CDR3 is TGTGCCAGCAGCTTGGGGGGTGGCGGGACAGGTTACACAGATACGCAGTATTTT. Translating gives CASSLGGGGTGYTDTQYF.

This clonotype was detected many times. This rearrangement joins TRBV7-2 to TRBJ2-7; D not resolved. This CDR3 is built from 13 residues. V lost 3 bases, J lost 1 base, and 7 bases lay in between. Germline V gene lookup returns CDR1 SGHTA and CDR2 FQGNSA. The CDR3 DNA reads as TGTGCCAGCAGCTTGGCACTATCCTACGAGCAGTACTTC. Its protein is CASSLALSYEQYF.

V gene TRBV29-1 combines with J gene TRBJ2-5, with D uncertain. The CDR3 consists of 13 residues. With 5 bases removed from V and 4 bases from J, the gap between germline ends came to 14 bases. Per germline, CDR1 SQVTM and CDR2 ANQGSEA. For the CDR3, the DNA is TGCAGCGTTAGAACACGTCCTCGAGAGACCCAGTACTTC. The encoded protein is CSVRTRPRETQYF.

This chain joins TRBV20-1 and TRBJ2-7; 7 bases are shared with TRBD2. There are 12 residues in the CDR3. J gave up 2 bases and V 4 bases, and 2 bases lay outside the gene matches. Germline V lookup: CDR1 DFQATT, CDR2 SNEGSKA (reference sequence). CDR3 in amino acids: CSAKTSPYEQYF. Here the CDR3 DNA reads TGCAGTGCTAAGACTAGCCCCTACGAGCAGTACTTC.

The chain links TRBV11-1 to TRBJ2-5, with D unresolved. CDR3 length equals 19 residues. Germline CDR1 reads SGHAT; CDR2 reads FQDESV (reference sequence). Trimming took off 5 bases at V and 1 base at J, with 26 bases between the two ends. The CDR3 sequence: CASSPEEWKRKTFQETQYF. CDR3 nucleotide sequence: TGTGCCAGCAGCCCCGAAGAATGGAAGAGGAAAACCTTCCAAGAGACCCAGTACTTC.

The V and J genes are TRBV5-1 and TRBJ2-7, with TRBD1 as a possible D gene (6 bases). V was cut by 3 bases and J by 0 bases, with 10 bases left in between. The CDR3 has 14 amino acids. The germline gives CDR1 SGHRS, CDR2 YFSETQ. The CDR3 spells CASSSNRVSYEQYF. The DNA of the CDR3 is TGCGCCAGCAGCTCAAACAGGGTCTCCTACGAGCAGTACTTC.

This clonotype came up many times. The V and J genes are TRBV4-3 and TRBJ2-3; 8 bases fit TRBD2. The ends lost 0 bases at V and 3 bases at J; junction bases unmatched: 11. This CDR3 region has 18 residues. Germline values: CDR1 LGHNA, CDR2 YSLEER. The CDR3 here is CASSQDEDGRAGTDTQYF. DNA of the CDR3: TGCGCCAGCAGCCAAGATGAAGACGGGAGGGCCGGAACAGATACGCAGTATTTT.

This clonotype turned up a few times. The chain is built from TRBV28 and TRBJ1-1, with TRBD1 as a possible D gene (6 bases). The CDR3 totals 13 residues. Germline CDR1 reads MDHEN; CDR2 reads SYDVKM. Trimming left V 6 bases short and J 6 bases short, with 14 bases between. The CDR3, as DNA: TGTGCCAGCAGCGCCCGGACAGTAGCTGAAGCTTTCTTT. Amino acids: CASSARTVAEAFF.

The CDR3 DNA is TGCAGCGCCGGGACTAGCGCGAGCTCCTACGAGCAGTACTTC. Protein: CSAGTSASSYEQYF. The rearrangement uses TRBV29-1 and TRBJ2-7, with 10 bases lining up with TRBD2. CDR1 SQVTM and CDR2 ANQGSEA come from the germline V gene. This CDR3 comprises 14 residues. The V and J ends lost 7 bases and 0 bases, in that order; junction bases with no gene match: 6.

This clonotype was recorded many times. The chain carries TRBV12-3 or TRBV12-4 and TRBJ2-3, with D uncertain. Trimming stripped 3 bases from V and 6 bases from J, with 10 bases between. This CDR3 has 13 amino acids. The CDR3 reads CASSFAHQDTQYF. The CDR3 DNA sequence: TGTGCCAGCAGTTTTGCCCATCAGGATACGCAGTATTTT.

This clonotype has a count of ten or more. J is TRBJ2-7 and V is TRBV7-2; TRBD2 aligns across 11 bases. Germline V gene sequence: CDR1 SGHTA, CDR2 FQGNSA. The CDR3 spans 16 residues. The J segment lost 3 bases and the V segment lost 1 base, leaving 5 bases of the junction unmatched. The chain's CDR3 is CASSLEGLAEYYEQYF. The CDR3 nucleotides are TGTGCCAGCAGCTTAGAGGGACTAGCGGAGTACTACGAGCAGTACTTC.

This clonotype was seen a few times. The gene calls are TRBV12-3 or TRBV12-4 and TRBJ1-2; 8 nucleotides align to TRBD1. The CDR3 sequence is 13 residues long. V lost 6 bases to trimming and J lost 3 bases; unmatched junction nucleotides: 3. The CDR3: CASRPTGDYGYTF. CDR3 nucleotide sequence: TGTGCCAGCAGGCCGACAGGGGACTATGGCTACACCTTC.

This clonotype was detected ten times or more. The chain has TRBV27 and TRBJ1-4; TRBD1 might be the D (5 bases). The germline V gene encodes CDR1 MNHEY and CDR2 SMNVEV (reference sequence). The CDR3 has 15 amino acids. With 6 bases removed from V and 6 bases from J, the gap between germline ends came to 17 bases. CDR3 in amino acids: CASSNPGRRDEKLFF. The CDR3, as DNA: TGTGCCAGCAGCAATCCGGGACGCCGGGATGAAAAACTGTTTTTT.

This clonotype was seen a few times. The chain recombines TRBV6-2 or TRBV6-3 with TRBJ1-5; TRBD1 matches at 8 bases. Per the germline V gene, CDR1 is MNHEY and CDR2 is SVGEGT. Trimming cost V 3 bases and J 4 bases; bases outside gene matches: 8. This CDR3 has 16 residues. As DNA, the CDR3 is TGTGCCAGCAGTTATGGACAGGGAGTAGGAAATCAGCCCCAGCATTTT. Its translation: CASSYGQGVGNQPQHF.

This clonotype was picked up many times. The V call is TRBV20-1, the J call TRBJ2-3, with TRBD2 matching over 7 bases. The germline V gene encodes CDR1 DFQATT and CDR2 SNEGSKA (reference sequence). This CDR3 is built from 14 residues. The trim removed 3 bases at V and 2 bases at J, leaving 5 bases unmatched. The CDR3 DNA reads TGCAGTGCTAGTGACCTAGCGGACACAGATACGCAGTATTTT. Protein product: CSASDLADTDTQYF.

This clonotype was detected a few times. The chain uses TRBV6-2 or TRBV6-3 and TRBJ2-6, with 12 nucleotides matching TRBD1. The J segment lost 0 bases and the V segment lost 5 bases, leaving 11 bases of the junction unmatched. Germline CDR1 and CDR2: MNHEY and SVGEGT. CDR3 size: 20 residues. Here the CDR3 reads CASSPNPPGQGASGANVLTF. CDR3 sequence (DNA): TGTGCCAGCAGTCCGAACCCTCCGGGACAGGGGGCCTCTGGGGCCAACGTCCTGACTTTC.

This clonotype was seen a few times. The chain carries TRBV12-3 or TRBV12-4 and TRBJ2-3, with D unclear. The length of the CDR3 is 16 residues. V gave up 1 base and J gave up 2 bases, with 13 bases separating them. This chain's CDR3 is CASSLGPWVPTDTQYF. CDR3 bases: TGTGCCAGCAGTTTAGGACCGTGGGTACCCACAGATACGCAGTATTTT.

This rearrangement joins TRBV6-5 to TRBJ2-7, with D maybe TRBD1 (6 bases). CDR1 and CDR2 from the germline V gene are MNHEY and SVGAGI. V lost 0 bases, J lost 2 bases, and 14 bases lay in between. This CDR3 is 16 amino acids long. For the CDR3, the DNA is TGTGCCAGCAGTTACTCCGGGCTAGAGGGGGCCTACGAGCAGTACTTC. Its protein product is CASSYSGLEGAYEQYF.

In regard to this clonotype: At one boundary the junction diverges from the germline segment, which might be a read error. The gene calls are TRBV20-1 and TRBJ2-7; 11 nucleotides match TRBD1. Germline assignment: CDR1 DFQATT and CDR2 SNEGSKA (reference sequence). This CDR3 contains 15 residues. CDR3 nucleotides: TGCTGTGCTAGAGATCGGACAGGGGGCCCCAACGAGCAGTACTTC. Its protein product is CCARDRTGGPNEQYF.

This clonotype was observed a handful of times. The CDR3 carries no conserved terminal phenylalanine or tryptophan, so it likely arises from a read error. This chain links TRBV27 with TRBJ2-1; 10 bases line up with TRBD1. Germline CDR1 is MNHEY and CDR2 is SMNVEV (reference sequence). The trim removed 6 bases at V and 4 bases at J, leaving 3 bases unmatched. The CDR3 is made up of 14 amino acids. In DNA, the CDR3 is TGTGCCAGCAGGGCGGGACAGGGGTACAATGAGCAGTTCTTG. This sequence encodes CASRAGQGYNEQFL.

The sample holds a few counts of this clonotype. The genes are TRBV19 and TRBJ2-7; 7 nucleotides line up with TRBD2. The germline V gene has CDR1 LNHDA and CDR2 SQIVND (reference sequence). Losses at the gene ends were 1 base for V and 5 bases for J; bases not matched to a gene: 8. This CDR3 spans 15 amino acids. The CDR3 nucleotides are TGTGCCAGTAGTATAGGGGAGGGGTTGAGGCACGAGCAGTACTTC. Protein sequence: CASSIGEGLRHEQYF.

This rearrangement joins TRBV14 to TRBJ2-7; possibly TRBD1 for D (5 bases). The CDR3 contains 15 residues. V lost 5 bases and J lost 1, with 15 bases in between. Germline CDR1 reads SGHDN; CDR2 reads FVKESK. CDR3 nucleotide sequence: TGTGCCAGCAGCATCAGGACACAGCATTCCTACGAGCAGTACTTC. Its translation is CASSIRTQHSYEQYF.

The rearrangement joins TRBV29-1 to TRBJ2-1; TRBD2 matches 11 bases. After removal of 4 bases from V and 6 bases from J, the junction contained 8 bases not matched to a gene. CDR1 and CDR2 from the germline V gene are SQVTM and ANQGSEA. This CDR3 has 15 amino acids. CDR3 DNA: TGCAGCGTTGTCGTCCTAGCGGGAGGTTCCAATGAGCAGTTCTTC. Translated: CSVVVLAGGSNEQFF.

This clonotype was seen ten or more times. The chain combines TRBV29-1 with TRBJ2-6; 12 bases are a match to TRBD1. Germline V CDR1 and CDR2: SQVTM, ANQGSEA. V was clipped by 7 bases and J by 2 bases; unmatched bases: 9. This CDR3 contains 17 residues. Here the CDR3 reads CSALPGQGATGANVLTF. Written as DNA, the CDR3 is TGCAGCGCTCTACCGGGACAGGGGGCGACTGGGGCCAACGTCCTGACTTTC.